The text below deals with one TCR beta chain. The CDR3 runs to 16 residues. Germline values: CDR1 KGHSH, CDR2 LQKENI. V trimming: 4 bases; J trimming: 3 bases; junction bases outside the gene matches: 8. Per the authors' pipeline: Amplification with reference gene primers provided the estimates of nucleated cell counts. The assay was immunoSEQ multiplex PCR, and TCRdb's table has in-frame clones only and misses some. The V and J calls and clone size come from that table; D and trimming were worked out from the DNA. The sample has around 190,000 clones, 70% to 85% seen once. This sample is drawn from a study of blood T cell repertoires in COVID-19. Background on the study: Acute and convalescent COVID-19 samples came from the United States, Italy and Spain. Nucleic acid was either cDNA or gDNA, and it came from T cells, B-cell-depleted T cells, or PBMCs.

The clonotype comes from a human donor in a cohort sampled during active COVID-19. The material sequenced was peripheral blood. The chain uses TRBV18 and TRBJ1-4; TRBD1 matches at 7 bases. For the CDR3, the DNA is TGTGCCAGCTCACTGATCTCCGGGACAGCTAATGAAAAACTGTTTTTT. This gives the protein CASSLISGTANEKLFF.